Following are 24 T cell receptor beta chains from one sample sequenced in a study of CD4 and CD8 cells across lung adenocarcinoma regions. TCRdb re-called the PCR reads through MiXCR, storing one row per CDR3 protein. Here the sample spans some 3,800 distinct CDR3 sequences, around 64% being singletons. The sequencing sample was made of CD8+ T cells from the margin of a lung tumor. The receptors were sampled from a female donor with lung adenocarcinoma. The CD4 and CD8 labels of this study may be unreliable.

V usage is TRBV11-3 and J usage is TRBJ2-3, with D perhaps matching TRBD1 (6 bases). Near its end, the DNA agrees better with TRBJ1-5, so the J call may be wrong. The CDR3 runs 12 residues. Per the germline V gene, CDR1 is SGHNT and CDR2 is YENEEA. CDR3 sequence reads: CASSLRTDTQHF. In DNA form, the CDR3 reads TGTGCCAGCAGCTTGCGGACAGATACGCAGCATTTT.

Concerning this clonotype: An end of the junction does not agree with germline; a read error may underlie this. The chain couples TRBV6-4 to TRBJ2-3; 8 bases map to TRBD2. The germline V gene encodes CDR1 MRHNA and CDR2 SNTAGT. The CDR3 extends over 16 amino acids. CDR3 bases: TGTGCCAGCGGGGCTAGAACGGGAGGGGCCCCAGAGACGCAGTATTTC. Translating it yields CASGARTGGAPETQYF.

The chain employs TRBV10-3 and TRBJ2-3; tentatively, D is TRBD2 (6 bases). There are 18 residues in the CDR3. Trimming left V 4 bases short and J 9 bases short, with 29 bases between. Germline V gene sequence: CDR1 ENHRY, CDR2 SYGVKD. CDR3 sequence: CAISGAGGGGSNKETQYF. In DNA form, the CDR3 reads TGTGCCATCAGTGGGGCGGGCGGTGGGGGGAGTAACAAAGAGACGCAGTATTTT.

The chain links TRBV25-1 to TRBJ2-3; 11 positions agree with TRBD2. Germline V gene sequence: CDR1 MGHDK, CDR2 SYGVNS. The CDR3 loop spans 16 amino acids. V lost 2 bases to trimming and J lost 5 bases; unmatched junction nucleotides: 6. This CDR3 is CASSELGTSGRDTQYF. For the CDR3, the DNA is TGTGCCAGCAGTGAACTAGGGACTAGCGGCCGAGATACGCAGTATTTT.

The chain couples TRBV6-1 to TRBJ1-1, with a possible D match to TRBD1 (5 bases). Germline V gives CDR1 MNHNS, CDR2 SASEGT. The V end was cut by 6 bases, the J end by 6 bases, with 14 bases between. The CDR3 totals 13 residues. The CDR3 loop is CASRVDWGAEAFF. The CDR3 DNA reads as TGTGCCAGCAGGGTCGACTGGGGGGCTGAAGCTTTCTTT.

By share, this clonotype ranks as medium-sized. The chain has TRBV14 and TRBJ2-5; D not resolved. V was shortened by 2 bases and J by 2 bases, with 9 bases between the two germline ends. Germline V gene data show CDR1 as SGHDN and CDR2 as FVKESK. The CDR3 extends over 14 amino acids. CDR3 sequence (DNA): TGTGCCAGCAGCCAATATGGGGAACAAGAGACCCAGTACTTC. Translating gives CASSQYGEQETQYF.

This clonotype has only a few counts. The CDR3 loop is CASSVTPGLGIRFEQFF. The CDR3 bases are TGTGCCAGCAGCGTCACACCGGGACTAGGCATTAGGTTTGAGCAGTTCTTC. The V gene is TRBV7-2, the J gene TRBJ2-1; 8 nucleotides line up with TRBD2. CDR3 length equals 17 residues. V dropped 5 bases and J dropped 9; count of bases not matched to a gene: 18. The germline gives CDR1 SGHTA, CDR2 FQGNSA. Drawing the rest from reference TRBV7-2 and TRBJ2-1, the complete variable domain is GAGVSQSPSNKVTEKGKDVELRCDPISGHTALYWYRQSLGQGLEFLIYFQGNSAPDKSGLPSDRFSAERTGGSVSTLTIQRTQQEDSAVYLCASSVTPGLGIRFEQFFGPGTRLTVL.

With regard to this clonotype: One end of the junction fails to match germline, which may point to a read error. The CDR3 DNA sequence: TGTGCCAGCAGGGGTAGCGGGAGGGCCGGGTTC. Protein product: CASRGSGRAGF. The V gene is TRBV6-1, the J gene TRBJ2-1; 11 bases are shared with TRBD2. The CDR3 length is 11 residues. The germline V gene has CDR1 MNHNS and CDR2 SASEGT.

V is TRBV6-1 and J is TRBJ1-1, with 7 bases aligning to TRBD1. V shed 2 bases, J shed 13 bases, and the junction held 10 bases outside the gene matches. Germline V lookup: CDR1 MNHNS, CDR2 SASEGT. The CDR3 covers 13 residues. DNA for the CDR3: TGTGCCAGCAGTGAACGGCCAGGGGGTGGCTATTTCTTT. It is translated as CASSERPGGGYFF.

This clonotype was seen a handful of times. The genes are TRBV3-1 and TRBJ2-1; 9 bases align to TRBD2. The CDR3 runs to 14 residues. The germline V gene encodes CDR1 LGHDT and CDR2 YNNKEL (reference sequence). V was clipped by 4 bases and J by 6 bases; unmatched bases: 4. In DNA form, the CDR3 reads TGTGCCAGCAGCCCCGGGACTAGCTTCAATGAGCAGTTCTTC. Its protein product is CASSPGTSFNEQFF.

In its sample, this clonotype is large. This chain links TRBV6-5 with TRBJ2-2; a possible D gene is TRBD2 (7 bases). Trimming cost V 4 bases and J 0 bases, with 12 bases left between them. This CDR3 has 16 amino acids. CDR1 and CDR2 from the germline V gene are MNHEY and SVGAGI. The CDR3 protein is CASSLRGGTNTGELFF. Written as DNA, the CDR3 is TGTGCCAGCAGTTTAAGGGGGGGCACGAACACCGGGGAGCTGTTTTTT.

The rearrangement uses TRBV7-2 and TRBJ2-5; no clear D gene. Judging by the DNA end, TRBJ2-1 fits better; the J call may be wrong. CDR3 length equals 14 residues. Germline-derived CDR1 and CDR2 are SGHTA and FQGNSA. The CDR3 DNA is TGTGCCAGCAGCTTAGACTACGTGGATGGGAAGCAGTTCTTC. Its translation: CASSLDYVDGKQFF.

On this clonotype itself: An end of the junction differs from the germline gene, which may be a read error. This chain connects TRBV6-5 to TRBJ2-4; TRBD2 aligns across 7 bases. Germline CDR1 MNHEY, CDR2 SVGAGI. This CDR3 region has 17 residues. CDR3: CASSWGVGGRAKNTQYF. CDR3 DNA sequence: TGTGCCAGCAGTTGGGGGGTGGGGGGGAGGGCCAAAAACACTCAGTACTTC.

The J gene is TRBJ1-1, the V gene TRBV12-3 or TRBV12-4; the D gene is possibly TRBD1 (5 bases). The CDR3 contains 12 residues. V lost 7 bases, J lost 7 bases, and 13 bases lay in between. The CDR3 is CASTGRVFEAFF. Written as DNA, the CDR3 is TGTGCCAGCACCGGCAGGGTCTTTGAAGCTTTCTTT.

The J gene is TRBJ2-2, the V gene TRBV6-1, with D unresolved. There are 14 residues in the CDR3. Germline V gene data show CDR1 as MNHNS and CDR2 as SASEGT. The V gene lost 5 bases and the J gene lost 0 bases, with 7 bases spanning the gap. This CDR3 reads CASSRHSNTGELFF. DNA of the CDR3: TGTGCCAGCAGTCGGCACTCGAACACCGGGGAGCTGTTTTTT.

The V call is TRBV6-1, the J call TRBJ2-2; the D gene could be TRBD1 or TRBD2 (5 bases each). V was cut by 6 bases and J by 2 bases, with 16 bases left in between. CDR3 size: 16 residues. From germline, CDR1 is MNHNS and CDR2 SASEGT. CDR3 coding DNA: TGTGCCAGCAGCCGCCTCGGGACGGGCAACACCGGGGAGCTGTTTTTT. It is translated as CASSRLGTGNTGELFF.

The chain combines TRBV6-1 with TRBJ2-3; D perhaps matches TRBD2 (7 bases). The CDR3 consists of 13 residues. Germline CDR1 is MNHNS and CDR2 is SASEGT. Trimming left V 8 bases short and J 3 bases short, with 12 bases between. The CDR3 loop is CASGGGFTDTQYF. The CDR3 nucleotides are TGTGCCAGCGGCGGGGGCTTTACAGATACGCAGTATTTT.

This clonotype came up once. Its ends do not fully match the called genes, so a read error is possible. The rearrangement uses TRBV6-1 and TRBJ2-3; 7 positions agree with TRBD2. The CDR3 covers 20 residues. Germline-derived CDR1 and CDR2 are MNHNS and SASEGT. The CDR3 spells CASSPSDGGNGCCEKDTQYF. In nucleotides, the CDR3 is TGTGCCAGCAGTCCCTCAGACGGGGGGAATGGGTGTTGCGAAAAAGATACGCAGTACTTT.

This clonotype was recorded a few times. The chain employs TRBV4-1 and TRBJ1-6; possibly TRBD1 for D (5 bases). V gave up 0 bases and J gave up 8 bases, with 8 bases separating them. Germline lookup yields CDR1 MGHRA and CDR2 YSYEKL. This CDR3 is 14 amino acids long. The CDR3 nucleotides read TGCGCCAGCAGCCAAGAGCAGGGTTATTCACCCCTCCACTTT. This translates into CASSQEQGYSPLHF.

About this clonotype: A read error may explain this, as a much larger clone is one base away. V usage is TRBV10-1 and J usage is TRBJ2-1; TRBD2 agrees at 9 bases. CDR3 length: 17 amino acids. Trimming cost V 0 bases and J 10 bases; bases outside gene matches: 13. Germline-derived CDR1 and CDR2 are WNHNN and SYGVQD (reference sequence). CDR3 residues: CASSESRLAEGDYEQFF. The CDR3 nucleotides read TGCGCCAGCAGTGAGTCAAGACTAGCGGAGGGGGACTACGAGCAGTTCTTC.

The CDR3 loop is CATSYRSGLYNEQFF. The DNA for the CDR3 is TGTGCCACCTCCTATCGCAGCGGGCTATACAATGAGCAGTTCTTC. The V and J genes are TRBV10-3 and TRBJ2-1; weak D call: TRBD2 (6 bases). The CDR3 spans 15 residues. V dropped 10 bases and J dropped 4 bases, with 20 bases sitting between them. Germline CDR1 is ENHRY and CDR2 is SYGVKD.

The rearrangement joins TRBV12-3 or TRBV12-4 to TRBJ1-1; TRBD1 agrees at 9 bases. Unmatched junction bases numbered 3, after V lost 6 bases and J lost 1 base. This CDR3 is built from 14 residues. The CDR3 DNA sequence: TGTGCCAGCAGGTCGGACAGGGGGAACACTGAAGCTTTCTTT. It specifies CASRSDRGNTEAFF.

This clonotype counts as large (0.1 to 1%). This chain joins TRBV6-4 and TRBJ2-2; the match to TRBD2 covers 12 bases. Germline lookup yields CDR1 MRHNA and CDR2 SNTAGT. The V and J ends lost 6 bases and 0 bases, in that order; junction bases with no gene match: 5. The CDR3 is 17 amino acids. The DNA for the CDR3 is TGTGCCAGCAGAAGAGCTAGCGGGGGGGCGAACACCGGGGAGCTGTTTTTT. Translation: CASRRASGGANTGELFF.

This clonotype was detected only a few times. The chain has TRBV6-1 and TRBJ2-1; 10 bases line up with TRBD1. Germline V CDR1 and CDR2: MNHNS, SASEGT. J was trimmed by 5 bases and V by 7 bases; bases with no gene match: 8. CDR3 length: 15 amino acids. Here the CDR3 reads CASTLRDRGHNEQFF. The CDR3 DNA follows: TGTGCCAGCACCCTCCGGGACAGGGGTCACAATGAGCAGTTCTTC.